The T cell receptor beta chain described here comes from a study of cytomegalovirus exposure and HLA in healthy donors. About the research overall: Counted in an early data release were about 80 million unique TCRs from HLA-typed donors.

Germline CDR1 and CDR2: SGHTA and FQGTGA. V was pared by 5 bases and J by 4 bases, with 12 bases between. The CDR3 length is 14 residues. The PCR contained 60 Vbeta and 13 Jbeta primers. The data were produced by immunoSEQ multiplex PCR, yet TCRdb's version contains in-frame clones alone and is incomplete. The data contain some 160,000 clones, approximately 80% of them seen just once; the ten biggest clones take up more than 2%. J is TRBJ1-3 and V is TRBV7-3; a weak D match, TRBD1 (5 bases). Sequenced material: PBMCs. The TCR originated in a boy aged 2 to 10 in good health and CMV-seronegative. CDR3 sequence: CASSQDSSGNTIYF. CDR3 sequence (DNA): TGTGCCAGCAGCCAAGACAGTTCCGGAAACACCATATATTTT.